The 24 T cell receptor beta chains given below trace back to one sample, sequenced in a study of beta chain features in type 1 diabetes. Isolated RNA was reverse transcribed in full, so expressed TCRB transcripts were sequenced. Sequenced by immunoSEQ multiplex PCR; TCRdb stores in-frame clones only, minus some. The sample lists around 240,000 clones, over 7.5% seen once, with about 0.037% in the top ten. The sequenced sample consisted of naive CD4+ T cells from blood. The receptors come from a woman aged 18-29 years in good health.

The chain carries TRBV4-1 and TRBJ1-1, with D possibly TRBD1 on 5 matching bases. CDR3 length: 15 amino acids. V lost 4 bases, J lost 0 bases, and 12 bases lay in between. Looked up from germline, CDR1 is MGHRA and CDR2 is YSYEKL. The CDR3 protein is CASSPMGGMNTEAFF. The DNA for the CDR3 is TGCGCCAGCAGCCCAATGGGGGGTATGAACACTGAAGCTTTCTTT.

This clone was counted only a few times. The J gene is TRBJ2-3, the V gene TRBV7-9; TRBD1 matches 7 bases. The V and J ends lost 6 bases and 0 bases, in that order; junction bases with no gene match: 3. From germline, CDR1 is SEHNR and CDR2 FQNEAQ (reference sequence). This CDR3 has 14 residues. Here the CDR3 DNA reads TGTGCCAGCAGGAGGGGGCGGAGCACAGATACGCAGTATTTT. Translation gives CASRRGRSTDTQYF.

The chain couples TRBV4-1 to TRBJ2-1; no firm D call. The germline CDR1 and CDR2 sequences are MGHRA and YSYEKL. The CDR3 consists of 15 residues. Trimming took off 0 bases at V and 0 bases at J, with 6 bases between the two ends. CDR3 protein: CASSQEKSSYNEQFF. CDR3 DNA: TGCGCCAGCAGCCAAGAGAAGAGCTCCTACAATGAGCAGTTCTTC.

This clone was seen a few times. The gene calls are TRBV19 and TRBJ1-5; 8 bases align to TRBD1. This CDR3 region has 15 residues. Germline V gene sequence: CDR1 LNHDA, CDR2 SQIVND (reference sequence). V shed 10 bases, J shed 2 bases, and the junction held 10 bases outside the gene matches. CDR3 loop: CATTRGTGGNQPQHF. CDR3 DNA: TGTGCCACCACTAGAGGGACAGGAGGCAATCAGCCCCAGCATTTT.

This clone was seen only a few times. The chain carries TRBV15 and TRBJ1-2; 9 bases match TRBD1. Germline trimming cut 3 bases from V and 2 bases from J; bases unmatched to any gene: 7. Germline V gives CDR1 LNHNV, CDR2 YYDKDF (reference sequence). There are 16 residues in the CDR3. The DNA for the CDR3 is TGTGCCACCAGCAGCGACGAGACAGGGGGAAACTATGGCTACACCTTC. As protein: CATSSDETGGNYGYTF.

This clone was seen ten or more times. The chain is built from TRBV5-4 and TRBJ1-6; TRBD1 aligns across 9 bases. Per germline, CDR1 SGHNT and CDR2 YYREEE (reference sequence). CDR3 length equals 14 residues. J lost 10 bases, V lost 5 bases, and 7 bases had no gene match. DNA for the CDR3: TGTGCCAGCAGTCAGGGACAGGGAGACTCACCCCTCCACTTT. Translation: CASSQGQGDSPLHF.

The rearrangement joins TRBV27 to TRBJ2-3, with 11 positions matching TRBD2. Losses at the gene ends were 5 bases for V and 3 bases for J; bases not matched to a gene: 13. Germline CDR1 is MNHEY and CDR2 is SMNVEV (reference sequence). This CDR3 is built from 18 residues. The CDR3 here is CASSLLAGGPTLTDTQYF. In DNA, the CDR3 is TGTGCCAGCAGTCTCTTAGCGGGAGGGCCAACCTTGACAGATACGCAGTATTTT.

This clone has just a few counts. The chain has TRBV2 and TRBJ2-3; D may be TRBD1 (6 bases). The CDR3 consists of 15 residues. The V end was cut by 7 bases, the J end by 0 bases, with 14 bases between. Germline V gene data show CDR1 as SNHLY and CDR2 as FYNNEI. This CDR3 reads CASTGGPSSTDTQYF. Written as DNA, the CDR3 is TGTGCCAGCACTGGGGGCCCATCTAGCACAGATACGCAGTATTTT.

The V and J genes are TRBV5-4 and TRBJ2-5; D is perhaps TRBD2 (5 bases). The CDR3 extends over 14 amino acids. V gave up 4 bases and J gave up 2 bases, with 12 bases separating them. The germline V gene has CDR1 SGHNT and CDR2 YYREEE (reference sequence). CDR3 DNA: TGTGCCAGCAGCACGACCGGGATTCAAGAGACCCAGTACTTC. Its translation is CASSTTGIQETQYF.

The chain couples TRBV2 to TRBJ1-1; D possibly corresponds to TRBD1 (6 bases). Germline V gene sequence: CDR1 SNHLY, CDR2 FYNNEI. The V gene lost 6 bases and the J gene lost 8 bases, with 7 bases spanning the gap. The CDR3 extends over 10 amino acids. This CDR3 is CASRTGEAFF. As DNA, the CDR3 is TGTGCCAGCAGGACAGGCGAAGCTTTCTTT.

The V call is TRBV28, the J call TRBJ2-6; TRBD2 aligns across 7 bases. The CDR3 loop spans 13 amino acids. Germline-derived CDR1 and CDR2 are MDHEN and SYDVKM. V trimming: 8 bases; J trimming: 2 bases; junction bases outside the gene matches: 0. Written as DNA, the CDR3 is TGTGCCAGCCGGGAGGCTGGGGCCAACGTCCTGACTTTC. Translation gives CASREAGANVLTF.

This clone was counted between two and nine times. The chain combines TRBV7-9 with TRBJ2-1; D is unclear. This CDR3 is 12 amino acids long. CDR1 and CDR2 from the germline V gene are SEHNR and FQNEAQ (reference sequence). The V end was cut by 7 bases, the J end by 7 bases, with 11 bases between. The CDR3 coding sequence is TGTGCCAGCACCATTAACCGGAATGAGCAGTTCTTC. Amino acids: CASTINRNEQFF.

The chain couples TRBV11-1 to TRBJ1-5, with D possibly matching TRBD1 (5 bases). CDR3 size: 13 residues. Germline V gene lookup returns CDR1 SGHAT and CDR2 FQDESV (reference sequence). The germline V and J ends were trimmed by 5 bases and 4 bases, with 9 bases remaining between them. CDR3 loop: CASSDSVNQPQHF. CDR3 in DNA: TGTGCCAGCAGCGACAGCGTTAATCAGCCCCAGCATTTT.

The chain links TRBV5-1 to TRBJ2-5, with 8 positions matching TRBD2. The trim removed 2 bases at V and 2 bases at J, leaving 5 bases unmatched. CDR3 length: 15 amino acids. CDR1 is SGHRS, CDR2 YFSETQ, per germline. The CDR3 nucleotides are TGCGCCAGCAGCTTCCGGGGGGGCCAGCAAGAGACCCAGTACTTC. Translating gives CASSFRGGQQETQYF. The variable domain in full, completed from reference TRBV5-1 and TRBJ2-5, reads KAGVTQTPRYLIKTRGQQVTLSCSPISGHRSVSWYQQTPGQGLQFLFEYFSETQRNKGNFPGRFSGRQFSNSRSEMNVSTLELGDSALYLCASSFRGGQQETQYFGPGTRLLVL.

CDR3 region: CASSSTGFWGMNTEAFF. DNA for the CDR3: TGTGCCAGCAGTAGTACAGGGTTCTGGGGAATGAACACTGAAGCTTTCTTT. V and J are TRBV2 and TRBJ1-1; weak D call: TRBD1 (6 bases). Trimming cost V 5 bases and J 0 bases, with 19 bases left between them. Looked up from germline, CDR1 is SNHLY and CDR2 is FYNNEI. This CDR3 contains 17 residues. The full variable domain, completed using reference TRBV2 and TRBJ1-1, is EPEVTQTPSHQVTQMGQEVILRCVPISNHLYFYWYRQILGQKVEFLVSFYNNEISEKSEIFDDQFSVERPDGSNFTLKIRSTKLEDSAMYFCASSSTGFWGMNTEAFFGQGTRLTVV.

The V call is TRBV30, the J call TRBJ1-6, with 8 bases that match TRBD1. Losses at the gene ends were 4 bases for V and 7 bases for J; bases not matched to a gene: 9. Germline V gene data show CDR1 as GTSNPN and CDR2 as SVGIG (reference sequence). The CDR3 contains 15 residues. CDR3 DNA: TGTGCCTGGAAGGGGGGGGACAGGACGAATTCACCCCTCCACTTT. It encodes CAWKGGDRTNSPLHF.

The table lists this clone with a few counts. In DNA, the CDR3 is TGTGCCAGCAGCCTAACCTCCGGGACAGGGCACAATGAGCAGTTCTTC. Translated, it gives CASSLTSGTGHNEQFF. V and J are TRBV9 and TRBJ2-1; 9 bases map to TRBD1. The CDR3 extends over 16 amino acids. Germline-derived CDR1 and CDR2 are SGDLS and YYNGEE. Germline trimming cut 4 bases from V and 5 bases from J; bases unmatched to any gene: 10.

There are a few counts of this clone. The gene calls are TRBV7-9 and TRBJ1-1, with D possibly TRBD1 on 5 matching bases. This CDR3 is built from 10 residues. Trimming took off 5 bases at V and 8 bases at J, with 6 bases between the two ends. Germline V gives CDR1 SEHNR, CDR2 FQNEAQ (reference sequence). The CDR3 sequence: CASSRTEAFF. CDR3 bases: TGTGCCAGCAGCCGGACAGAAGCTTTCTTT.

This clone was detected only a few times. This chain connects TRBV29-1 to TRBJ2-2; TRBD1 might be the D (6 bases). The CDR3 loop spans 14 amino acids. The germline V gene has CDR1 SQVTM and CDR2 ANQGSEA. V dropped 6 bases and J dropped 0 bases, with 11 bases sitting between them. CDR3 sequence reads: CSVTGNSNTGELFF. In DNA, the CDR3 is TGCAGCGTCACAGGGAACTCGAACACCGGGGAGCTGTTTTTT.

The table lists this clone with a few counts. V and J are TRBV7-8 and TRBJ2-7; the D is unclear. The germline CDR1 and CDR2 sequences are SGHVS and FQNEAQ. The CDR3 runs 15 residues. Trimming cost V 1 base and J 1 base, with 11 bases left between them. The CDR3 DNA follows: TGTGCCAGCAGCTTAGGAGTCGTGCATTCCTACGAGCAGTACTTC. Translation: CASSLGVVHSYEQYF.

V is TRBV27 and J is TRBJ2-3, with 7 bases that match TRBD1. Losses at the gene ends were 5 bases for V and 2 bases for J; bases not matched to a gene: 10. This CDR3 spans 16 amino acids. From germline, CDR1 is MNHEY and CDR2 SMNVEV (reference sequence). CDR3 DNA sequence: TGTGCCAGCAGTCCTGGGACAGTAAGCCTCACAGATACGCAGTATTTT. This gives the protein CASSPGTVSLTDTQYF.

This chain joins TRBV5-1 and TRBJ2-2; D is perhaps TRBD1 (6 bases). Germline CDR1 and CDR2: SGHRS and YFSETQ. The CDR3 consists of 15 residues. V was cut by 2 bases and J by 3 bases, with 11 bases left in between. CDR3 DNA sequence: TGCGCCAGCAGCTTCCTACAGGGAGACACCGGGGAGCTGTTTTTT. It translates to CASSFLQGDTGELFF.

This sequence joins TRBV10-3 and TRBJ2-7, with 9 bases that match TRBD1. In germline, CDR1 is ENHRY, CDR2 SYGVKD. V was pared by 10 bases and J by 2 bases, with 9 bases of the junction left unmatched. The CDR3 length is 14 residues. CDR3 sequence reads: CASRRDRAAYEQYF. CDR3 nucleotide sequence: TGTGCCAGCCGAAGGGACAGGGCAGCCTACGAGCAGTACTTC.

CDR3: CASSSRTPVSYEQYF. Written as DNA, the CDR3 is TGTGCCAGCAGTTCAAGGACACCAGTCTCCTACGAGCAGTACTTC. The chain joins TRBV28 to TRBJ2-7; tentatively, D is TRBD1 (5 bases). The germline V gene has CDR1 MDHEN and CDR2 SYDVKM. This CDR3 has 15 amino acids. V lost 4 bases to trimming and J lost 0 bases, with 13 bases between them.